The 8 T cell receptor beta chains listed next were all sequenced from one sample in a study of CD8+ T cells in alopecia areata. Treatment here: oral pan-JAK inhibitor, 5-10 mg twice daily. cDNA reverse transcribed from extracted RNA served as the sequencing template. Libraries were prepared by immunoSEQ multiplex PCR; TCRdb keeps only in-frame clonotypes and omits some of them. The sample holds under 150,000 clones; around three fifths are singletons and the top ten take about 3.2%. This sample comprised CD4+ T cells sorted from blood, obtained at week 24, from a patient treated with tofacitinib. These receptors all come from a human donor with alopecia areata.

V usage is TRBV6-5 and J usage is TRBJ2-4; 9 bases are a match to TRBD1. With V trimmed by 0 bases and J by 7 bases, 1 base remained unmatched. The CDR3 runs 14 residues. The germline V gene encodes CDR1 MNHEY and CDR2 SVGAGI. CDR3 region: CASSYSGQGNIQYF. The CDR3 region has the DNA TGTGCCAGCAGTTACTCAGGACAGGGGAACATTCAGTACTTC.

The chain combines TRBV5-5 with TRBJ2-3; tentatively, D is TRBD2 (6 bases). Looked up from germline, CDR1 is SGHKS and CDR2 is YYEKEE (reference sequence). The CDR3 is 14 residues long. V lost 0 bases and J 4 bases, leaving 9 bases between the germline ends. The CDR3 loop is CASSLEWGADTQYF. DNA of the CDR3: TGTGCCAGCAGCTTGGAATGGGGGGCAGATACGCAGTATTTT.

The chain uses TRBV2 and TRBJ1-5; D gene ambiguous. Germline assignment: CDR1 SNHLY and CDR2 FYNNEI. Trimming cost V 6 bases and J 4 bases, with 10 bases left between them. This CDR3 comprises 13 residues. CDR3 sequence reads: CASSSGSNQPQHF. DNA for the CDR3: TGTGCCAGCAGCTCGGGATCTAATCAGCCCCAGCATTTT.

This chain links TRBV11-2 with TRBJ2-3; no definite D call. CDR1 and CDR2 from the germline V gene are SGHAT and FQNNGV. The CDR3 totals 13 residues. V was shortened by 6 bases and J by 5 bases, with 12 bases between the two germline ends. In DNA form, the CDR3 reads TGTGCCAGCAGTTGGCTGTTAGGAGATACGCAGTATTTT. Protein product: CASSWLLGDTQYF.

With respect to this clone: The junction shows a germline mismatch at one end, possibly a read error. The chain combines TRBV5-1 with TRBJ2-5; D tentatively fits TRBD1 or TRBD2 (5 bases each). There are 14 residues in the CDR3. From germline, CDR1 is SGHRS and CDR2 YFSETQ. The CDR3 reads CASSLVGGQETQYF. The DNA of the CDR3 is TGTGCCAGCAGCTTGGTTGGGGGCCAAGAGACCCAGTACTTC.

The rearrangement links TRBV18 to TRBJ2-5; D gene uncertain. With 6 bases removed from V and 5 bases from J, the gap between germline ends came to 10 bases. The CDR3 consists of 12 residues. Germline values: CDR1 KGHSH, CDR2 LQKENI. The CDR3 nucleotides read TGTGCCAGCTCCCCCGGCGTTGAGACCCAGTACTTC. Translation: CASSPGVETQYF.

The rearrangement uses TRBV30 and TRBJ1-1; a weak D match, TRBD1 (6 bases). The CDR3 covers 11 residues. CDR1 GTSNPN and CDR2 SVGIG come from the germline V gene (reference sequence). Trimming removed 7 bases from V and 8 bases from J, with 14 bases in between. The CDR3 nucleotides read TGTGCCTCCCAAGGGGGGGTGGAAGCTTTCTTT. Encoded protein: CASQGGVEAFF.

The gene calls are TRBV5-1 and TRBJ2-3; TRBD2 is a possible D gene (5 bases). Between the trimmed V and J ends, which lost 0 bases and 4 bases, there was a span of 15 bases. This CDR3 spans 16 amino acids. Looked up from germline, CDR1 is SGHRS and CDR2 is YFSETQ. Written as DNA, the CDR3 is TGCGCCAGCAGCTTGGCCACCGAGGGTTTCGCAGATACGCAGTATTTT. Amino acids: CASSLATEGFADTQYF.